This T cell receptor beta chain was found in a study of shared clonotypes between healthy human individuals. V lost 5 bases to trimming and J lost 3 bases; unmatched junction nucleotides: 8. This CDR3 contains 15 residues. Germline CDR1 is MDHEN and CDR2 is SYDVKM. The assay was immunoSEQ multiplex PCR, and TCRdb's table has in-frame clones only and misses some. The sample holds approximately 1.4 million clones, nearly 99% seen once. Source material: naive CD4+ T cells sorted from blood. The subset: CD45RA+ positively selected. This chain links TRBV28 with TRBJ2-7; 9 nucleotides align to TRBD1. This TCR came from a man aged 30 to 39 in good health. CDR3 residues: CASSTRQGGNYEQYF. The DNA of the CDR3 is TGTGCCAGCAGTACCCGACAGGGGGGGAACTACGAGCAGTACTTC.